These T cell receptor beta chains were read from a single sample in a study of OX40 agonist ivuxolimab in advanced cancers. Sequencing was performed with immunoSEQ multiplex PCR; in TCRdb, only in-frame clones are kept and a portion is missing. The data contain tens of thousands of clones, 88% of them singletons. This specimen consisted of CD4+ or CD8+ T cells sorted from blood, obtained in a trial of the OX40 agonist ivuxolimab. These receptors all come from an adult with an advanced solid tumor such as melanoma, head and neck, liver or kidney cancer. Both conserved end residues are part of each CDR3. The order of the fields is J gene, V gene, D gene, clone size, CDR3 DNA, CDR3 protein. D genes are given only for firm matches. Expanded clones are given a class, and other clones once, few, many or no size at all.

>TRBJ2-4|TRBV4-3|NA|NA
TGCGCCAGCAGCCAAGACGCTGGTGTGTTAGCCAAAAACATTCAGTACTTC
CASSQDAGVLAKNIQYF
>TRBJ1-4|TRBV29-1|TRBD1|NA
TGCAGCGCCGGGACAGGGGGCCGGGAAAAACTGTTTTTT
CSAGTGGREKLFF
>TRBJ2-1|TRBV29-1|TRBD2|NA
TGCAGCCTCGCCGGGAGGAAAGGAAATGAGCAGTTCTTC
CSLAGRKGNEQFF
>TRBJ1-3|TRBV5-1|NA|NA
TGCGCCAGCAGCGGGGGGACTGGAAACACCATATATTTT
CASSGGTGNTIYF
>TRBJ2-5|TRBV4-3|NA|NA
TGCGCCAGCAGCCAAGTTCCAGGCCAACAAGAGACCCAGTACTTC
CASSQVPGQQETQYF
>TRBJ2-7|TRBV11-2|NA|NA
TGTGCCAGCAGCTCCGTACGGGGTCGGTCCCACGAGCAGTACTTC
CASSSVRGRSHEQYF
>TRBJ2-5|TRBV5-5|NA|NA
TGTGCCAGCAGCTTGTTAGGGGAAGGAGAGACCCAGTACTTC
CASSLLGEGETQYF
>TRBJ2-3|TRBV13|TRBD1|NA
TGTGCCAGCAGCCTCCGACAGGGGTGGACAGATACGCAGTATTTT
CASSLRQGWTDTQYF
>TRBJ1-2|TRBV28|TRBD1|once
TGTGCCAGCAGTCGAGACAGGGGGCGCCGAGGCTACACCTTC
CASSRDRGRRGYTF
>TRBJ2-5|TRBV4-2|TRBD2|NA
TGTGCCAGCAGCCAGGCGGGAGGGCCGCAAGAGACCCAGTACTTC
CASSQAGGPQETQYF
>TRBJ2-5|TRBV18|TRBD2|NA
TGTGCCAGCTCACCGGGCGGGAGTGGTGAGACCCAGTACTTC
CASSPGGSGETQYF
>TRBJ2-7|TRBV10-3|NA|NA
TGTGCCATCAGTCAAACCTACGAGCAGTACTTC
CAISQTYEQYF
>TRBJ1-2|TRBV6-6|TRBD1|few
TGTGCCAGCAGCCCGGGGGTAGACAGGGCTGGCTACACCTTC
CASSPGVDRAGYTF
>TRBJ2-2|TRBV5-1|NA|NA
TGCGCCAGCAGCTCGGAGGGACAGACGAACACCGGGGAGCTGTTTTTT
CASSSEGQTNTGELFF
>TRBJ1-2|TRBV7-9|NA|NA
TGTGCCAGCAGCACCTACCAGGGAAACTATGGCTACACCTTC
CASSTYQGNYGYTF
>TRBJ1-2|TRBV6-6|TRBD1|NA
TGTGCCAGCGGACAGGGGCAAGGCTACACCTTC
CASGQGQGYTF
>TRBJ2-3|TRBV15|TRBD1|NA
TGTGCCACCAGCAGAGACGGGACAGGCACAGATACGCAGTATTTT
CATSRDGTGTDTQYF
>TRBJ2-5|TRBV10-3|TRBD1|NA
TGTGCCATCAGTCCTGGAGGGACAGGGGGACAAGAGACCCAGTACTTC
CAISPGGTGGQETQYF
>TRBJ1-3|TRBV28|TRBD1|NA
TGTGCCAGCAGTTTAGATGTCAGGGGGCTTGGAAACACCATATATTTT
CASSLDVRGLGNTIYF
>TRBJ2-4|TRBV19|TRBD2|NA
TGTGCCAGTAGTATAAAAGGTGGGACTAGGGCCAAAAACATTCAGTACTTC
CASSIKGGTRAKNIQYF
>TRBJ1-6|TRBV7-9|TRBD1|NA
TGTGCCACCGGGACAGGGGATTCACCCCTCCACTTT
CATGTGDSPLHF
>TRBJ2-1|TRBV27|TRBD2|NA
TGTGCCAACAGTCGTGGGTGGACTAGGTACAATGAGCAGTTCTTC
CANSRGWTRYNEQFF
>TRBJ2-4|TRBV7-9|NA|NA
TGTGCCAGCAGCGGCCCGCCGGGACCTGGGAACATTCAGTACTTC
CASSGPPGPGNIQYF
>TRBJ2-1|TRBV2|NA|NA
TGTGCCAGCAACCCCCCCCATGAGCAGTTCTTC
CASNPPHEQFF
>TRBJ2-3|TRBV10-3|TRBD1|NA
TGTGCCTCCCAGGGGGAGCTGGTAGATACGCAGTATTTT
CASQGELVDTQYF
>TRBJ2-1|TRBV7-2|TRBD2|few
TGTGCCAGCAGCTGGACTAGCGGCCCCAATGAGCAGTTCTTC
CASSWTSGPNEQFF
>TRBJ2-2|TRBV7-6|NA|NA
TGTGCCAGCAGCTTAGCGACGCAGGCCACCGGGGAGCTGTTTTTT
CASSLATQATGELFF
>TRBJ1-4|TRBV6-1|NA|NA
TGTGCCAGCAGGGCCCTGGAACAGGGCAGGGAAAAACTGTTTTTT
CASRALEQGREKLFF